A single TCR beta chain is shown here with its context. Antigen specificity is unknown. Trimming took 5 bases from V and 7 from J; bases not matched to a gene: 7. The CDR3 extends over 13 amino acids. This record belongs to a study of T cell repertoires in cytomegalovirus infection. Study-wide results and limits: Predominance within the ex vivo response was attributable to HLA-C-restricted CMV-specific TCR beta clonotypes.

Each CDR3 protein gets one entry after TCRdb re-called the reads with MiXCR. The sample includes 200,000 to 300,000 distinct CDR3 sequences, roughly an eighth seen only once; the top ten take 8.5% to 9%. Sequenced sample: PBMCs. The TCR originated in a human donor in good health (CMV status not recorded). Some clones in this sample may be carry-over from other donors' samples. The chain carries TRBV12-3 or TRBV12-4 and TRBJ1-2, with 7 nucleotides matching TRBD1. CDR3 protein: CASSPTGLSGYTF. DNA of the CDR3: TGTGCCAGCAGTCCGACAGGGTTGAGTGGCTACACCTTC.